This is a list of T cell receptor beta chains from one sample in a study of graft-versus-host responses after intestinal transplantation. Antigens for these TCRs are unknown. Sequencing was performed with immunoSEQ multiplex PCR; in TCRdb, only in-frame clones are kept and a portion is missing. The sample gives approximately 130,000 clones, more than 80% of which show up once; approximately 0.17% is in the top ten. This specimen was unstimulated CD4+ T cells sorted from spleen or lymph node cells, taken before intestinal transplant. These receptor sequences come from a human donor who received an intestinal transplant. Each CDR3 is given with its conserved first and last residue. A D gene is named only where the DNA matches it firmly. Clone size is stated in some rows and not others, as once, few, many or a class when expanded.

j_call,d_call,v_call,clone_size,cdr3_aa,cdr3_nt
TRBJ1-1,.,TRBV2,.,CASHREPNTEAFF,TGTGCCAGCCACAGGGAGCCGAACACTGAAGCTTTCTTT
TRBJ1-3,.,TRBV7-9,.,CASSPAGAASGNTIYF,TGTGCCAGCAGCCCAGCAGGGGCCGCCTCTGGAAACACCATATATTTT
TRBJ1-1,.,TRBV5-4,.,CASSLGGALEAFF,TGTGCCAGCAGCTTGGGGGGGGCGCTTGAAGCTTTCTTT
TRBJ1-2,TRBD1,TRBV5-1,.,CASSLTPGQGGYGYTF,TGCGCCAGCAGCCTTACCCCGGGACAGGGCGGCTATGGCTACACCTTC
TRBJ2-5,.,TRBV5-4,.,CASSLAGEKETQYF,TGTGCCAGCAGCTTGGCGGGGGAGAAAGAGACCCAGTACTTC
TRBJ2-2,.,TRBV6-6,few,CASSLAGARTGELFF,TGTGCCAGCAGCCTTGCGGGGGCCCGCACCGGGGAGCTGTTTTTT
TRBJ2-3,.,TRBV11-2,.,CASSLEYSGISTDTQYF,TGTGCCAGCAGCTTAGAGTACAGTGGTATAAGCACAGATACGCAGTATTTT
TRBJ2-4,.,TRBV20-1,.,CSAEISHIQYF,TGCAGTGCCGAAATTTCCCACATTCAGTACTTC
TRBJ1-1,.,TRBV30,.,CAWSSEVNTEAFF,TGTGCCTGGAGTTCCGAGGTGAACACTGAAGCTTTCTTT
TRBJ1-2,.,TRBV14,.,CASSRDLGGYTF,TGTGCCAGCAGCCGGGACTTAGGGGGCTACACCTTC
TRBJ1-2,.,TRBV11-3,once,CASSPTQGYGYTF,TGTGCCAGCAGCCCTACTCAGGGTTATGGCTACACCTTC
TRBJ1-2,.,TRBV18,.,CASSPGGYYGYTF,TGTGCCAGCTCACCAGGGGGCTACTATGGCTACACCTTC
TRBJ2-7,.,TRBV7-8,.,CASSLAGGQFYEQYF,TGTGCCAGCAGCTTAGCGGGGGGACAGTTCTACGAGCAGTACTTC
TRBJ2-3,.,TRBV7-3,.,CASSPNTRTGPDTQYF,TGTGCCAGCAGCCCAAATACTAGGACGGGCCCAGATACGCAGTATTTT
TRBJ2-2,.,TRBV5-1,.,CASSRGAKNTGELFF,TGCGCCAGCAGTCGGGGGGCCAAGAACACCGGGGAGCTGTTTTTT
TRBJ2-7,TRBD1,TRBV11-2,.,CASSFHGTDEYEQYF,TGTGCCAGCAGCTTCCACGGGACAGACGAGTACGAGCAGTACTTC
TRBJ2-7,.,TRBV4-1,.,CASSQAFGGQAYEQYF,TGCGCCAGCAGCCAAGCGTTCGGGGGGCAAGCCTACGAGCAGTACTTC
TRBJ1-1,TRBD1,TRBV5-1,.,CASSLETGDGTEAFF,TGCGCCAGCAGCTTGGAGACAGGGGATGGTACTGAAGCTTTCTTT